Each of the 25 T cell receptor beta chains below was sequenced from the same sample in a study of blood T cells in healthy people across ages. It was with a sample-barcoded 5' primer and a J-beta primer mix that a second PCR of roughly 7 to 12 cycles was run. TCRdb redid the calling of the 5' RACE reads with MiXCR, one entry per CDR3 protein. The repertoire holds more than 550,000 distinct CDR3 sequences, with around a fifth as singletons. Sequencing was carried out using blood. These receptors were collected from a man between 65 and 85 years old in good health.

Only a few counts were recorded for this clonotype. Being one base from a much bigger clone, this may be a read error. The V and J genes are TRBV14 and TRBJ1-2; D gene uncertain. The CDR3 has 12 residues. Germline V CDR1 and CDR2: SGHDN, FVKESK. The CDR3 DNA reads TGTGCCAACAGCCAAAGCGGATATGGCTACACCTTC. Its protein is CANSQSGYGYTF.

This clonotype was found a few times. CDR3 sequence (DNA): TGCAGCGTTGATGAGGGGAGTGAAAAACTGTTTTTT. Translated, it gives CSVDEGSEKLFF. The rearrangement links TRBV29-1 to TRBJ1-4; weak D call: TRBD1 (5 bases). Germline V gene data show CDR1 as SQVTM and CDR2 as ANQGSEA. Trimming left V 3 bases short and J 7 bases short, with 9 bases between. The CDR3 runs 12 residues.

This rearrangement joins TRBV20-1 to TRBJ1-2, with 7 bases aligning to TRBD1. J gave up 3 bases and V 5 bases, and 3 bases lay outside the gene matches. CDR3 length equals 12 residues. Germline CDR1 DFQATT, CDR2 SNEGSKA (reference sequence). CDR3 residues: CSAPQGDYGYTF. The CDR3 bases are TGCAGTGCTCCCCAGGGGGACTATGGCTACACCTTC.

This sequence joins TRBV5-1 and TRBJ1-3; 7 nucleotides line up with TRBD1. The V gene's germline CDR1 is SGHRS and CDR2 YFSETQ. The CDR3 extends over 13 amino acids. Trimming took 4 bases from V and 4 from J; bases not matched to a gene: 2. CDR3 DNA: TGCGCCAGCAGCATAGGGGGCGGAAACACCATATATTTT. Translation gives CASSIGGGNTIYF.

The chain couples TRBV5-1 to TRBJ2-3, with 13 bases aligning to TRBD2. V shed 4 bases, J shed 2 bases, and the junction held 7 bases outside the gene matches. This CDR3 is 17 amino acids long. Germline loops: CDR1 SGHRS, CDR2 YFSETQ. CDR3 loop: CASSPRTSGGLTDTQYF. CDR3 in DNA: TGCGCCAGCAGCCCGAGGACTAGCGGGGGACTCACAGATACGCAGTATTTT.

The gene calls are TRBV20-1 and TRBJ2-3; perhaps TRBD1 as D (6 bases). The CDR3 spans 13 residues. V lost 6 bases to trimming and J lost 7 bases, with 17 bases between them. Germline V lookup: CDR1 DFQATT, CDR2 SNEGSKA (reference sequence). The CDR3 region is CSAGTGYANTQYF. In DNA, the CDR3 is TGCAGTGCGGGAACAGGGTATGCGAATACGCAGTATTTT.

The CDR3 loop is CSARVRQDSPLHF. CDR3 nucleotides: TGCAGTGCTAGAGTCCGACAGGATTCACCCCTCCACTTT. The rearrangement joins TRBV20-1 to TRBJ1-6; possibly TRBD1 for D (6 bases). The CDR3 consists of 13 residues. V lost 1 base to trimming and J lost 8 bases, with 9 bases between them. Germline-derived CDR1 and CDR2 are DFQATT and SNEGSKA (reference sequence).

Only a few counts were recorded for this clonotype. The gene calls are TRBV25-1 and TRBJ2-3, with 10 bases that match TRBD2. The CDR3 length is 14 residues. The V gene's germline CDR1 is MGHDK and CDR2 SYGVNS. V lost 4 bases and J lost 7; bases outside the gene matches: 5. CDR3 nucleotides: TGTGCCAGCAGTGCAGCGGGAGGGCCGCATACGCAGTATTTT. This sequence encodes CASSAAGGPHTQYF.

This clonotype has more than one count but fewer than ten. The rearrangement uses TRBV28 and TRBJ1-1; TRBD1 might be the D (5 bases). The CDR3 length is 15 residues. Looked up from germline, CDR1 is MDHEN and CDR2 is SYDVKM. V shed 5 bases and J shed 4 bases, with 17 bases lying between them. CDR3 nucleotide sequence: TGTGCCAGCAGTGACACTCAGGGAGGTCGCACTGAAGCTTTCTTT. This codes for CASSDTQGGRTEAFF.

The DNA for the CDR3 is TGTGCCAGCAGCACTAGGACAAGGAACACTGAAGCTTTCTTT. This gives the protein CASSTRTRNTEAFF. The chain links TRBV7-8 to TRBJ1-1; D is possibly TRBD1 (5 bases). The CDR3 sequence is 14 residues long. The germline V gene encodes CDR1 SGHVS and CDR2 FQNEAQ. The V end lost 5 bases, the J end lost 1 base, and 11 bases lay between the germline ends. Variable domain in full (rest from reference TRBV7-8 and TRBJ1-1): GAGVSQSPRYKVAKRGQDVALRCDPISGHVSLFWYQQALGQGPEFLTYFQNEAQLDKSGLPSDRFFAERPEGSVSTLKIQRTQQEDSAVYLCASSTRTRNTEAFFGQGTRLTVV.

V gene TRBV20-1 combines with J gene TRBJ1-1; D remains ambiguous. Germline assignment: CDR1 DFQATT and CDR2 SNEGSKA (reference sequence). With 5 bases removed from V and 1 base from J, the gap between germline ends came to 11 bases. The CDR3 has 13 amino acids. CDR3 loop: CSAQRATNTEAFF. The CDR3 nucleotides read TGCAGTGCTCAGAGGGCTACGAACACTGAAGCTTTCTTT.

A few counts support this clonotype. This chain connects TRBV18 to TRBJ2-5; D call uncertain. The CDR3 is 14 amino acids. The germline V and J ends were trimmed by 3 bases and 3 bases, with 11 bases remaining between them. The germline V gene encodes CDR1 KGHSH and CDR2 LQKENI. The CDR3 protein is CASSPRRTEETQYF. The CDR3 nucleotides read TGTGCCAGCTCACCGAGACGAACGGAAGAGACCCAGTACTTC.

About this clonotype: Its ends do not fully match the called genes, so a read error is possible. The V gene is TRBV4-2, the J gene TRBJ1-4; D gene unclear. CDR1 and CDR2 (germline): LGHNA, YNFKEQ. The CDR3 extends over 15 amino acids. Here the CDR3 reads CASSQGLQENEKLLF. The CDR3 DNA is TGTGCCAGCAGCCAGGGCCTCCAGGAAAATGAAAAACTGCTTTTT.

The V and J genes are TRBV20-1 and TRBJ1-3; a weak D match, TRBD1 (6 bases). V was pared by 4 bases and J by 2 bases, with 9 bases between. CDR1 is DFQATT, CDR2 SNEGSKA, per germline (reference sequence). This CDR3 comprises 13 residues. CDR3 nucleotides: TGCAGTGCTAAGGGGGGACCTGGAAACACCATATATTTT. Its protein is CSAKGGPGNTIYF.

This clonotype turned up a few times. The CDR3 DNA sequence: TGTGCCAGCAGGACTACAGGGACCTATGGCTACACCTTC. Its translation is CASRTTGTYGYTF. The genes are TRBV28 and TRBJ1-2; maybe TRBD1 (6 bases). In germline, CDR1 is MDHEN, CDR2 SYDVKM. The CDR3 is made up of 13 amino acids. V was shortened by 6 bases and J by 4 bases, with 12 bases between the two germline ends.

This clonotype was found once. An end of the junction differs from the germline gene, which may be a read error. The CDR3 DNA reads TGTGCCACCAGTTTCCGGGTAAGGGGCGGGAATTCACCCCTCCACTTT. Protein product: CATSFRVRGGNSPLHF. V and J are TRBV27 and TRBJ1-6; weak D call: TRBD1 (5 bases). Germline V CDR1 and CDR2: MNHEY, SMNVEV (reference sequence). The CDR3 is 16 amino acids.

This clonotype was seen more than once but under ten times. The rearrangement uses TRBV29-1 and TRBJ2-6, with TRBD1 matching 8 bases. CDR1 is SQVTM, CDR2 ANQGSEA, per germline. The CDR3 totals 17 residues. Trimming at V came to 5 bases and at J to 4 bases, leaving 13 bases not matched to a gene. CDR3 loop: CSVSYRGLLEGANVLTF. CDR3 coding DNA: TGCAGCGTTAGTTACAGGGGGTTGCTAGAAGGGGCCAACGTCCTGACTTTC.

The chain uses TRBV13 and TRBJ1-3; 7 bases fit TRBD1. This CDR3 is 17 amino acids long. Trimming cost V 4 bases and J 0 bases; bases outside gene matches: 9. Germline lookup yields CDR1 PRHDT and CDR2 FYEKMQ (reference sequence). CDR3 region: CASSYTTGWGSGNTIYF. As DNA, the CDR3 is TGTGCCAGCAGCTATACGACAGGGTGGGGCTCTGGAAACACCATATATTTT.

This clonotype was seen a handful of times. The chain links TRBV25-1 to TRBJ1-2, with D possibly TRBD1 on 5 matching bases. The CDR3 is 14 amino acids. The ends were cut back, 2 bases at V and 3 bases at J, with 10 bases in the middle. The germline gives CDR1 MGHDK, CDR2 SYGVNS. The CDR3 DNA is TGTGCCAGCAGTGAAAGAGTCAGGGACTATGGCTACACCTTC. It yields the protein CASSERVRDYGYTF.

V is TRBV20-1 and J is TRBJ1-3; 8 bases map to TRBD1. The CDR3 contains 14 residues. Germline assignment: CDR1 DFQATT and CDR2 SNEGSKA (reference sequence). V dropped 5 bases and J dropped 4; count of bases not matched to a gene: 7. The CDR3 DNA is TGCAGTGCTTGGGACAGGAATATAGGAAACACCATATATTTT. Its translation: CSAWDRNIGNTIYF.

This clonotype was recorded at least ten times. V is TRBV3-1 and J is TRBJ2-5; 8 nucleotides agree with TRBD1. The CDR3 loop spans 13 amino acids. The germline V gene has CDR1 LGHDT and CDR2 YNNKEL (reference sequence). V dropped 6 bases and J dropped 5; count of bases not matched to a gene: 5. The DNA of the CDR3 is TGTGCCAGCAGTCAAAACAGGGGGGAGACCCAGTACTTC. This encodes CASSQNRGETQYF.

The sample holds many counts of this clonotype. This chain links TRBV2 with TRBJ2-1, with TRBD2 matching 13 bases. CDR3 length: 15 residues. Looked up from germline, CDR1 is SNHLY and CDR2 is FYNNEI. V trimming: 7 bases; J trimming: 7 bases; junction bases outside the gene matches: 7. The CDR3 DNA reads TGTGCCAGCAAACCCGGACTAGCGGGAGAGAATGAGCAGTTCTTC. Its protein product is CASKPGLAGENEQFF.

This clonotype occurred a few times. The chain joins TRBV6-2 or TRBV6-3 to TRBJ1-1; D possibly corresponds to TRBD1 (6 bases). The V gene lost 7 bases and the J gene lost 5 bases, with 17 bases spanning the gap. Per germline, CDR1 MNHEY and CDR2 SVGEGT. The CDR3 loop spans 14 amino acids. The CDR3: CASTRNTGTTEAFF. CDR3 in DNA: TGTGCCAGCACCAGAAATACAGGGACGACTGAAGCTTTCTTT.

This clonotype was observed a few times. The rearrangement uses TRBV2 and TRBJ2-2; D gene unclear. This CDR3 is 14 amino acids long. Germline CDR1 SNHLY, CDR2 FYNNEI. The V end lost 6 bases, the J end lost 4 bases, and 12 bases lay between the germline ends. This chain's CDR3 is CASRALATTGELFF. The CDR3 bases are TGTGCCAGCAGGGCCTTAGCTACCACCGGGGAGCTGTTTTTT. The full variable domain, its missing parts supplied by reference TRBV2 and TRBJ2-2, is EPEVTQTPSHQVTQMGQEVILRCVPISNHLYFYWYRQILGQKVEFLVSFYNNEISEKSEIFDDQFSVERPDGSNFTLKIRSTKLEDSAMYFCASRALATTGELFFGEGSRLTVL.

The V gene is TRBV3-1, the J gene TRBJ2-7; TRBD1 agrees at 8 bases. The J call is uncertain, as TRBJ2-5 better fits the DNA end. The length of the CDR3 is 15 residues. Germline lookup yields CDR1 LGHDT and CDR2 YNNKEL (reference sequence). CDR3 sequence reads: CASSQMATGGETQYF. The CDR3 nucleotides are TGTGCCAGCAGCCAGATGGCTACAGGGGGAGAGACCCAGTACTTC.